Given below is one T cell receptor (beta chain) in context. Its antigen is unknown. This entry is derived from a study of molecular identifiers for immune sequencing clone quantification. Using 10%, 30% or 50% RNA, naive CD8 libraries were derived from roughly 18,000 to 920,000 sorted cells. CD8+CD4-CCR7+CD45RA+ sorting gave the naive CD8 T cells. Study-wide results and limits: Over 98% of CMV-specific effector molecules, but under 1% of naive ones, were in clones above 20 copies.

TCRdb reprocessed the PCR reads via MiXCR and lists one record per CDR3 protein. Altogether 490,000 or so distinct CDR3 sequences are present, about a fifth being singletons, with the ten largest covering more than 0.8%. This TCR was sampled from a human donor in good health. Some libraries in this study had Jurkat cell RNA spiked in. Sequenced material: naive CD8+ T cells from blood, with Jurkat cell RNA spiked in. Subset given: FACS-sorted CD8+CD4-CCR7+CD45RA+ naive T cells.

In nucleotides, the CDR3 is TGTGCCAGGAGGGGGGACGGGGCCGGGGAGCTGTTTTTT. It encodes CARRGDGAGELFF. The V and J genes are TRBV2 and TRBJ2-2; possibly TRBD1 or TRBD2 for D (6 bases each). The CDR3 totals 13 residues. V was clipped by 9 bases and J by 6 bases, with 14 bases between them. Germline V CDR1 and CDR2: SNHLY, FYNNEI. Variable domain in full (rest from reference TRBV2 and TRBJ2-2): EPEVTQTPSHQVTQMGQEVILRCVPISNHLYFYWYRQILGQKVEFLVSFYNNEISEKSEIFDDQFSVERPDGSNFTLKIRSTKLEDSAMYFCARRGDGAGELFFGEGSRLTVL.